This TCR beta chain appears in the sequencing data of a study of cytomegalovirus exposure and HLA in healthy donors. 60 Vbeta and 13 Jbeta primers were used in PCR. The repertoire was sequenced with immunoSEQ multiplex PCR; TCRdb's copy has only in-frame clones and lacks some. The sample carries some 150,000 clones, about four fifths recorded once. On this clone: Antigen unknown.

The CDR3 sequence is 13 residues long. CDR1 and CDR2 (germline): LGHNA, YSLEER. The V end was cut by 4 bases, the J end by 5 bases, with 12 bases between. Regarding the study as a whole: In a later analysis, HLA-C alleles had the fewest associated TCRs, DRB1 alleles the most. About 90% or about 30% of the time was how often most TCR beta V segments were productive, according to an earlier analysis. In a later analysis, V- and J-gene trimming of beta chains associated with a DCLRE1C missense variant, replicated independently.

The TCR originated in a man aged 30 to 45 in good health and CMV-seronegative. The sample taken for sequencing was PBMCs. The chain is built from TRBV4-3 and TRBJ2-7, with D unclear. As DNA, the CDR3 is TGCGCCAGCAGCCTCCTATACCGGGACGAGCAGTACTTC. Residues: CASSLLYRDEQYF.